The T cell receptor (beta chain) under discussion was sequenced for a study of T cell repertoires in cytomegalovirus infection (dated by TCRdb to 2018 to 2020). Study-wide context: Donor HLA type was relevant to the analysis, because carriage of CMV infection together with the matching HLA type was indicated by public TCR beta signatures. Broad study findings and their caveats: The ex vivo response was dominated by HLA-C-restricted CMV-specific TCR beta clonotypes, which also provided the single most frequent clonotype in two of eight donors. Carriers of CMV infection plus the relevant HLA type were discriminated by the cumulative frequency of public TCR beta family members in the study cohort and in an independent approximately 350-donor cohort.

Including cysteine and phenylalanine, the CDR3 has 15 amino acids. Only the CDR3 DNA stays, 45 bases, in frame from base 1. As encoded in the germline V gene, CDR1 is MGHDK while CDR2 is SYGVNS. Trimming at the junction amounts to 3 bases on V and 6 bases on J, and the germline ends lie 12 bases apart. Data came from an Illumina HiSeq 1500. The public reads were quality trimmed at Q25 with fastp and then assembled into clones with MiXCR by TCRdb, keeping productive beta chains. When rows share a CDR3 protein, they turn into one entry using the most common DNA and genes. For this sample the table gives fewer than 550,000 distinct CDR3 sequences, of which 11% were detected only once. Approximately 10% of the sample comes from the top ten. Of note for this clonotype: No cognate antigen has been identified for it. Base qualities were left out, and no much larger clone turns up one base away.

The TCR sequence derives from a human donor in good health (CMV status not recorded). Some clones in this sample may be carry-over from other donors' samples. The chain joins TRBV25-1 to TRBJ1-6; no confident D gene assignment can be made. The sequencing sample was made of PBMCs. The CDR3 protein is CASSDVSVLNSPLHF. The nucleotides read TGTGCCAGCAGTGACGTATCAGTTCTTAATTCACCCCTCCACTTT. Here the CDR3 is joined to the reference TRBV25-1 and TRBJ1-6 genes, and the full variable domain is: EADIYQTPRYLVIGTGKKITLECSQTMGHDKMYWYQQDPGMELHLIHYSYGVNSTEKGDLSSESTVSRIRTEHFPLTLESARPSHTSQYLCASSDVSVLNSPLHFGNGTRLTVT.